A selection of T cell receptor beta chains follows, all from one sample in a study of blood T cell repertoires in COVID-19. The table came from immunoSEQ multiplex PCR; TCRdb's copy has only in-frame clones and leaves some out. The data hold 300,000 to 350,000 clones, with approximately 89% observed a single time. Source material: peripheral blood. Receptors originate from a woman aged 55-70 years with COVID-19, enrolled during active disease. The CDR3 runs from the conserved cysteine through the conserved F or W. The order of the fields is D gene, J gene, V gene, CDR3 length, CDR3 protein, CDR3 DNA. The D gene is left open where the match is weak.

>.|TRBJ2-7|TRBV16|14
CASSPGGSSYEQYF
TGTGCCAGCAGTCCGGGGGGCTCCTCCTACGAGCAGTACTTC
>.|TRBJ1-1|TRBV6-5|16
CASSYRLEGGETEAFF
TGTGCCAGCAGTTACCGGTTAGAGGGAGGAGAGACTGAAGCTTTCTTT
>TRBD1|TRBJ2-2|TRBV28|12
CASGTGAGELFF
TGTGCCAGCGGCACAGGGGCCGGGGAGCTGTTTTTT
>.|TRBJ1-3|TRBV3-1/TRBV3-2|14
CASSQGVAGNTIYF
TGTGCCAGCAGCCAAGGGGTAGCGGGAAACACCATATATTTT
>.|TRBJ2-3|TRBV5-1|17
CASSLVGVARVTDTQYF
TGCGCCAGCAGCTTGGTCGGAGTAGCGCGCGTCACAGATACGCAGTATTTT
>TRBD1|TRBJ2-3|TRBV14|17
CASSQIPGGPYTDTQYF
TGTGCCAGCAGCCAAATCCCAGGGGGCCCTTACACAGATACGCAGTATTTT
>TRBD1|TRBJ2-1|TRBV27|14
CASSPGQVSNEQFF
TGTGCCAGCAGCCCGGGACAGGTGTCCAATGAGCAGTTCTTC
>.|TRBJ2-5|TRBV10-3|14
CAISPQVGVETQYF
TGTGCCATCAGTCCCCAAGTCGGGGTAGAGACCCAGTACTTC
>.|TRBJ2-7|TRBV6-5|14
CASSYSPGFYEQYF
TGTGCCAGCAGTTACTCGCCAGGGTTCTACGAGCAGTACTTC
>.|TRBJ2-7|TRBV7-9|13
CASSLDGSYEQYF
TGTGCCAGCAGCTTAGACGGTTCCTACGAGCAGTACTTC